This T cell receptor beta chain was sequenced for a study of glioma-infiltrating T cells. Using RNA template, CDR3s of TCR alpha and beta were amplified with iRepertoire arm-PCR. TCRdb called the multiplex PCR reads again in MiXCR, with one record for every CDR3 protein. The sample consists of 300,000 to 450,000 distinct CDR3 sequences, 41% of them appearing once. Germline-derived CDR1 and CDR2 are SEHNR and FQNEAQ (reference sequence). Trimming pared 0 bases from V and 1 base from J, leaving 14 bases between. The CDR3 runs to 17 residues. The chain carries TRBV7-9 and TRBJ2-3, with D perhaps TRBD2 (5 bases). Specimen: glioma tissue, nonneoplastic brain tissue, or PBMCs (not recorded which). This clonotype was obtained from a human donor with low-grade glioma or glioblastoma, undergoing nonglioma brain surgery, or in good health (not recorded which). The DNA of the CDR3 is TGTGCCAGCAGCTTAGCGCTGGGAATGGAGGGCACAGATACGCAGTATTTT. Translated: CASSLALGMEGTDTQYF.